This entry is about one T cell receptor (beta chain). Its specificity is unknown. The data are from a study of cytomegalovirus exposure and HLA in healthy donors. Study observations and caveats: Excluded were some V segments that proved indistinguishable, including TRBV6-2 and TRBV6-3. Previously analyzed data showed that most TCR beta V segments were productive at a frequency of about 90% or about 30%.

J lost 3 bases, V lost 4 bases, and 13 bases had no gene match. Germline V lookup: CDR1 SGHRS, CDR2 YFSETQ. The CDR3 extends over 16 amino acids. PCR used 60 Vbeta primers and 13 Jbeta primers. Produced via immunoSEQ multiplex PCR; TCRdb's table is partial and in-frame only. Among about 130,000 clones, roughly three quarters were seen once, and the ten largest hold approximately 3.4%. Input material: PBMCs. The origin of this receptor is a man aged 35 to 55 in good health and CMV-seronegative. V usage is TRBV5-1 and J usage is TRBJ2-7, with 7 positions matching TRBD1. CDR3 coding DNA: TGCGCCAGCAGCCCCCAGAGGGGGCGAATAAACTACGAGCAGTACTTC. Protein: CASSPQRGRINYEQYF.